The table lists the clone carrying this T cell receptor beta chain with many counts. The antigen is undetermined. This specimen comes from a study of T cells after yellow fever vaccination. TCRdb independently ran MiXCR on the 5' RACE reads; one entry per CDR3 protein. The data show some 250,000 distinct CDR3 sequences, 6.9% seen once. Overall study findings and caveats: Primary-vaccination clones mostly resurfaced post-booster (96% CD4, roughly 90% CD8). Overall, a small share of clonotypes was seen in both CD4 and CD8 compartments.

CDR1 and CDR2 (germline): MDHEN, SYDVKM. This CDR3 has 14 amino acids. Trimming took off 5 bases at V and 2 bases at J, with 12 bases between the two ends. This sequence was found in a man younger than 45 who received the YFV17D yellow fever vaccine. Sequenced here: CD4+ T cells sorted from PBMCs, sampled 15 days after the yellow fever booster vaccination. This chain connects TRBV28 to TRBJ2-5; D is unclear. DNA for the CDR3: TGTGCCAGCAGTCCACGGACGGTTCAAGAGACCCAGTACTTC. It is translated as CASSPRTVQETQYF.